Below are 29 T cell receptor beta chains sequenced from a single sample in a study of CD8+CD57+ T cells in acquired aplastic anemia. All patients picked for sequencing had shown, by flow cytometry, an expansion of CD8+CD57+ cells. TCR beta VDJ combinations and CDR3 sequences were profiled from genomic DNA. TCRdb analysed the reads with MiXCR anew, one entry per CDR3 protein. The sample has under 200,000 distinct CDR3 sequences; 45% to 55% are singletons. The sample taken for sequencing was sorted CD4+, CD8+, or CD8+CD57+ T cells (not recorded which) from PBMCs. These receptors originate from a human donor with aplastic anemia.

The chain uses TRBV10-3 and TRBJ2-3, with D perhaps TRBD1 (5 bases). CDR3 length: 15 residues. Germline V gene lookup returns CDR1 ENHRY and CDR2 SYGVKD. V was cut by 4 bases and J by 11 bases, with 22 bases left in between. The DNA for the CDR3 is TGTGCCATCAGTGCCGGAACGTTGGGAAATCAGGGGCAGTATTTT. Its protein product is CAISAGTLGNQGQYF.

DNA of the CDR3: TGCAGCGTTGTCCCCCAGGGTTCGGGGGCGGACGGCAATGAGCAGTTCTTC. Translated: CSVVPQGSGADGNEQFF. V is TRBV29-1 and J is TRBJ2-1; D is perhaps TRBD1 or TRBD2 (6 bases each). Trimming took 4 bases from V and 6 from J, leaving 25 bases between them. From germline, CDR1 is SQVTM and CDR2 ANQGSEA. There are 17 residues in the CDR3.

This clonotype was observed many times. CDR3 nucleotides: TGCGCCAGCAGCCAAGATAGGGCGGAGACCCAGTACTTC. Amino acid sequence: CASSQDRAETQYF. The chain combines TRBV4-1 with TRBJ2-5; D remains unclear. The CDR3 loop spans 13 amino acids. Trimming left V 0 bases short and J 5 bases short, with 7 bases between. Germline CDR1 MGHRA, CDR2 YSYEKL.

This clonotype occurred many times. V and J are TRBV6-5 and TRBJ2-3, with 13 bases that match TRBD2. The V gene end was trimmed by 4 bases and the J gene end by 2 bases; junction bases not matched to a gene: 3. This CDR3 region has 16 residues. CDR1 is MNHEY and CDR2 is SVGAGI in the germline V gene. The chain's CDR3 is CASSSGLAGFTDTQYF. As DNA, the CDR3 is TGTGCCAGCAGTTCGGGACTAGCGGGATTCACAGATACGCAGTATTTT.

The chain links TRBV12-3 or TRBV12-4 to TRBJ2-7, with 8 bases identical to TRBD2. The CDR3 length is 13 residues. V was pared by 1 base and J by 6 bases, with 2 bases of the junction left unmatched. The CDR3 DNA sequence: TGTGCCAGCAGTTTAGGGACTAGCTCCGAGCAGTACTTC. Amino acid sequence: CASSLGTSSEQYF.

This clonotype was seen ten or more times. The CDR3 region has the DNA TGTGCCAGCACTACTAGCAGCCCCCAGTACTTC. As protein: CASTTSSPQYF. The rearrangement links TRBV2 to TRBJ2-5; a possible D gene is TRBD2 (6 bases). Germline assignment: CDR1 SNHLY and CDR2 FYNNEI. V was clipped by 7 bases and J by 9 bases, with 12 bases between them. The CDR3 contains 11 residues.

V usage is TRBV9 and J usage is TRBJ2-5; 9 bases match TRBD2. Trimming took 4 bases from V and 9 from J; bases not matched to a gene: 13. Per germline, CDR1 SGDLS and CDR2 YYNGEE. This CDR3 is built from 15 residues. The CDR3 DNA reads TGTGCCAGCAGCCCAGCTAGCGGGGTCCCACGGCCCCAGTACTTC. This gives the protein CASSPASGVPRPQYF.

This clonotype was counted only a few times. The rearrangement joins TRBV24-1 to TRBJ2-1; D might be TRBD2 (7 bases). Germline assignment: CDR1 KGHDR and CDR2 SFDVKD. V was shortened by 10 bases and J by 10 bases, with 13 bases between the two germline ends. This CDR3 contains 11 residues. CDR3 residues: CATGGQGEQFF. In DNA, the CDR3 is TGTGCCACGGGAGGGCAGGGGGAGCAGTTCTTC.

With respect to this clonotype: An end of the junction does not agree with germline; a read error may underlie this. The chain recombines TRBV2 with TRBJ1-6; D is uncertain. Germline V gene lookup returns CDR1 SNHLY and CDR2 FYNNEI. The CDR3 length is 14 residues. The CDR3 region is CASIAPLPNSPHHF. The CDR3 DNA is TGTGCCAGCATAGCCCCCCTCCCCAATTCACCCCACCACTTT.

This clonotype was detected ten times or more. The chain combines TRBV19 with TRBJ1-1; a possible D gene is TRBD1 (6 bases). Deletions cut 2 bases from V and 1 base from J, with 14 bases between. CDR1 is LNHDA and CDR2 is SQIVND in the germline V gene (reference sequence). CDR3 size: 16 residues. The CDR3 reads CASSILHREANTEAFF. The CDR3 DNA reads TGTGCCAGTAGTATATTGCACAGGGAGGCGAACACTGAAGCTTTCTTT.

This clonotype was seen repeatedly, ten times or more. The genes are TRBV10-2 and TRBJ1-1; D gene unclear. Per germline, CDR1 WSHSY and CDR2 SAAADI. V was clipped by 0 bases and J by 8 bases, with 10 bases between them. CDR3 length equals 13 residues. Written as DNA, the CDR3 is TGCGCCAGCAGTGAGTCGGCAGGTCAAGAAGCTTTCTTT. Translation gives CASSESAGQEAFF.

The chain recombines TRBV7-2 with TRBJ1-2; D is unclear. This CDR3 comprises 13 residues. V dropped 6 bases and J dropped 0 bases, with 8 bases sitting between them. Germline values: CDR1 SGHTA, CDR2 FQGNSA. CDR3 sequence reads: CASSFHANYGYTF. In DNA, the CDR3 is TGTGCCAGCAGTTTTCATGCTAACTATGGCTACACCTTC.

The CDR3 sequence is CAITASGAKETQYF. The CDR3 DNA reads TGTGCCATCACGGCTAGCGGGGCAAAAGAGACCCAGTACTTC. This rearrangement joins TRBV10-3 to TRBJ2-5; 9 nucleotides align to TRBD2. V dropped 7 bases and J dropped 3; count of bases not matched to a gene: 6. This CDR3 region has 14 residues. Germline V lookup: CDR1 ENHRY, CDR2 SYGVKD.

This clonotype was seen a single time. The genes are TRBV7-2 and TRBJ2-5, with unresolved D. CDR3 length equals 13 residues. The V gene's germline CDR1 is SGHTA and CDR2 FQGNSA. Trimming cost V 5 bases and J 5 bases, with 12 bases left between them. CDR3 DNA: TGTGCCAGCAGCCAACTACGAGGCGAGACCCAGTACTTC. It codes for CASSQLRGETQYF.

The V and J genes are TRBV2 and TRBJ1-2, with TRBD1 matching over 9 bases. V was pared by 10 bases and J by 3 bases, with 6 bases of the junction left unmatched. CDR1 and CDR2 from the germline V gene are SNHLY and FYNNEI. The CDR3 totals 13 residues. The CDR3 region has the DNA TGTGCCACCCGGGACAGGGCGGACTATGGCTACACCTTC. Protein: CATRDRADYGYTF.

The table lists this clonotype with a few counts. The rearrangement joins TRBV2 to TRBJ1-5; D not resolved. Deletions cut 4 bases from V and 5 bases from J, with 9 bases between. Germline V CDR1 and CDR2: SNHLY, FYNNEI. The length of the CDR3 is 13 residues. The CDR3 coding sequence is TGTGCCAGCAGTGCCATCAAAGATCAGCCCCAGCATTTT. Protein: CASSAIKDQPQHF.

This clonotype was found many times. The chain uses TRBV11-2 and TRBJ1-2; the match to TRBD1 covers 8 bases. Germline V gives CDR1 SGHAT, CDR2 FQNNGV. The CDR3 loop spans 17 amino acids. Germline trimming cut 2 bases from V and 0 bases from J; bases unmatched to any gene: 8. The CDR3 protein is CASSLMTGAAPNYGYTF. For the CDR3, the DNA is TGTGCCAGCAGCTTAATGACAGGGGCCGCCCCTAACTATGGCTACACCTTC.

This clonotype has ten or more counts. This chain uses TRBV24-1 with TRBJ2-3, with unresolved D. V lost 0 bases, J lost 4 bases, and 7 bases lay in between. Germline CDR1 KGHDR, CDR2 SFDVKD. The CDR3 has 14 amino acids. CDR3 sequence reads: CATSDLANPDTQYF. The CDR3 nucleotides read TGTGCCACCAGTGATTTGGCCAACCCAGATACGCAGTATTTT.

This clonotype was detected only a few times. The conserved final phenylalanine or tryptophan is absent from the CDR3, which likely points to a read error. No DNA is shown, since the ends of the CDR3 on it are uncertain; the CDR3 is the one TCRdb lists. V and J are TRBV7-6 and TRBJ2-7; the table gives TRBD2 as D, unverified against the DNA. The CDR3 spans 9 residues, counting both ends. Germline V gene data show CDR1 as SGHVS and CDR2 as FNYEAQ. The CDR3 sequence is CASSSGLAG.

Notes on this clonotype: Being one base from a much bigger clone, this may be a read error. In DNA form, the CDR3 reads TGTGCCAGCAGTTACCCCAATGAGCAGTTCTTC. It codes for CASSYPNEQFF. The rearrangement joins TRBV6-2 or TRBV6-3 to TRBJ2-1; no definite D call. V was trimmed by 2 bases and J by 6 bases, leaving 2 bases between them. This CDR3 region has 11 residues. CDR1 MNHEY and CDR2 SVGEGT come from the germline V gene.

This clonotype appeared a few times. The chain recombines TRBV12-5 with TRBJ1-4, with TRBD1 matching over 8 bases. The CDR3 loop spans 16 amino acids. The germline V gene has CDR1 LGHNT and CDR2 FRNRAP. Losses at the gene ends were 1 base for V and 8 bases for J; bases not matched to a gene: 9. In DNA, the CDR3 is TGTGCTAGTGGTTTGGCCCCAGGGGGCTATTCGGAAAAACTGTTTTTT. Amino acids: CASGLAPGGYSEKLFF.

The chain employs TRBV15 and TRBJ2-3, with a weak D call TRBD2 (6 bases). There are 15 residues in the CDR3. Per germline, CDR1 LNHNV and CDR2 YYDKDF (reference sequence). The ends were cut back, 1 base at V and 1 base at J, with 9 bases in the middle. CDR3 DNA sequence: TGTGCCACCAGCAGAGGCCCTAGCGGCACAGATACGCAGTATTTT. It specifies CATSRGPSGTDTQYF.

This clonotype was detected many times. This may arise from a read error, as a much more abundant clone is one base away. This chain uses TRBV24-1 with TRBJ1-5; D unclear. The germline V gene has CDR1 KGHDR and CDR2 SFDVKD. This CDR3 comprises 15 residues. V was shortened by 9 bases and J by 0 bases, with 14 bases between the two germline ends. This CDR3 reads CATLEGSHSNQPQHF. CDR3 sequence (DNA): TGTGCCACCCTAGAGGGCAGCCATAGCAATCAGCCCCAGCATTTT.

J is TRBJ2-2 and V is TRBV11-1; perhaps TRBD1 as D (6 bases). The CDR3 spans 17 residues. Germline V gene data show CDR1 as SGHAT and CDR2 as FQDESV (reference sequence). Trimming stripped 0 bases from V and 3 bases from J, with 14 bases between. Written as DNA, the CDR3 is TGTGCCAGCAGCTTAGCCAGGGGCAGGGAATACACCGGGGAGCTGTTTTTT. Amino acid sequence: CASSLARGREYTGELFF.

The chain combines TRBV2 with TRBJ2-1; possible D gene TRBD2, 7 bases. This CDR3 comprises 15 residues. Germline V CDR1 and CDR2: SNHLY, FYNNEI. V lost 7 bases and J 3 bases, leaving 16 bases between the germline ends. The CDR3 protein is CASKRGDYIYNEQFF. The CDR3 region has the DNA TGTGCCAGCAAGAGGGGGGACTACATCTACAATGAGCAGTTCTTC. The variable domain in full, with the rest retrieved from reference TRBV2 and TRBJ2-1, is EPEVTQTPSHQVTQMGQEVILRCVPISNHLYFYWYRQILGQKVEFLVSFYNNEISEKSEIFDDQFSVERPDGSNFTLKIRSTKLEDSAMYFCASKRGDYIYNEQFFGPGTRLTVL.

The rearrangement links TRBV20-1 to TRBJ2-1, with D perhaps given as TRBD1 or TRBD2 (5 bases each). The CDR3 runs 13 residues. Germline-derived CDR1 and CDR2 are DFQATT and SNEGSKA (reference sequence). V was shortened by 3 bases and J by 8 bases, with 14 bases between the two germline ends. In DNA, the CDR3 is TGCAGTGCTAGGGGGCCTAGCCGTGATGAGCAGTTCTTC. Its protein is CSARGPSRDEQFF.

The V and J genes are TRBV9 and TRBJ2-3; weak D call: TRBD2 (5 bases). This CDR3 region has 15 residues. Deletions cut 3 bases from V and 0 bases from J, with 11 bases between. CDR1 and CDR2 (germline): SGDLS, YYNGEE. The chain's CDR3 is CASSAWTGSTDTQYF. CDR3 DNA sequence: TGTGCCAGCAGCGCCTGGACGGGAAGCACAGATACGCAGTATTTT. The variable domain in full, with the rest retrieved from reference TRBV9 and TRBJ2-3, is DSGVTQTPKHLITATGQRVTLRCSPRSGDLSVYWYQQSLDQGLQFLIQYYNGEERAKGNILERFSAQQFPDLHSELNLSSLELGDSALYFCASSAWTGSTDTQYFGPGTRLTVL.

At least ten counts were recorded for this clonotype. This rearrangement joins TRBV29-1 to TRBJ1-1; D ambiguous. CDR3 length: 13 residues. Per the germline V gene, CDR1 is SQVTM and CDR2 is ANQGSEA. V lost 7 bases and J 6 bases, leaving 18 bases between the germline ends. CDR3 region: CSAVGANEPEAFF. DNA for the CDR3: TGCAGCGCCGTGGGAGCGAACGAGCCTGAAGCTTTCTTT.

Of note for this clonotype: The germline gene is not matched at one end of the junction; a read error may be the cause. The chain uses TRBV4-1 and TRBJ2-5; D is perhaps TRBD2 (5 bases). CDR1 is MGHRA and CDR2 is YSYEKL in the germline V gene. The CDR3 sequence is 13 residues long. The CDR3 DNA sequence: TGTGCCAGCGGTAACGGGCGGCGAGAGACCCAGTACTTC. Its translation is CASGNGRRETQYF.